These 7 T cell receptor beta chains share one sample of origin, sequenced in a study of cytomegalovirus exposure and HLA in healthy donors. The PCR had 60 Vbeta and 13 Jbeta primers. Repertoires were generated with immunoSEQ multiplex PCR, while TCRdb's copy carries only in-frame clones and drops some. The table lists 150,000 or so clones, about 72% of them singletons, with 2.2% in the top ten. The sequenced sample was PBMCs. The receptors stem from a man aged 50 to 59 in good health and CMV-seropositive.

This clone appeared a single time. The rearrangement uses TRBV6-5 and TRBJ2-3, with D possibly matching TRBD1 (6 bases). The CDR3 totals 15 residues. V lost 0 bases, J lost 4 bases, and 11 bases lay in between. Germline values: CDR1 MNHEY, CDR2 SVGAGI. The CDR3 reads CASSYSLTGSDTQYF. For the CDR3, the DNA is TGTGCCAGCAGTTACTCCCTCACAGGGTCAGATACGCAGTATTTT.

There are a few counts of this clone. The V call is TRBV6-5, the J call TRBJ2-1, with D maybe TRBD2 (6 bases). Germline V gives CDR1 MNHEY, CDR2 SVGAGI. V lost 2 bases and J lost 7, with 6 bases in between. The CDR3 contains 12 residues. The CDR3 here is CASSYGGNEQFF. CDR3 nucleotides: TGTGCCAGCAGTTACGGAGGGAATGAGCAGTTCTTC.

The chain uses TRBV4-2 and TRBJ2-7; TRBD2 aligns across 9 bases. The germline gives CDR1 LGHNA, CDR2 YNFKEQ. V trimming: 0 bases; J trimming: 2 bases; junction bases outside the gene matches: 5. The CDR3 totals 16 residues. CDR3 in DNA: TGTGCCAGCAGCCAAGACAGGGTAGCGGGGGCCTACGAGCAGTACTTC. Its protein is CASSQDRVAGAYEQYF.

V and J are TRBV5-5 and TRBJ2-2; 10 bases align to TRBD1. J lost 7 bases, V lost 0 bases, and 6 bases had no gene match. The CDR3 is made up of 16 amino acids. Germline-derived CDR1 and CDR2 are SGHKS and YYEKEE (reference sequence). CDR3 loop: CASSLASGQGHGELFF. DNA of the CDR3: TGTGCCAGCAGCTTGGCATCGGGACAGGGGCACGGGGAGCTGTTTTTT.

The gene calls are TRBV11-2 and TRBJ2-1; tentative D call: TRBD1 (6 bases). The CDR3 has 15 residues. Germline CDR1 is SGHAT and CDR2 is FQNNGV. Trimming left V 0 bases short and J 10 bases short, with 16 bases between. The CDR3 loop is CASSLDTIQGREQFF. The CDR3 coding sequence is TGTGCCAGCAGCTTAGACACCATACAGGGACGCGAGCAGTTCTTC.

This CDR3 reads CASSRQSSYEQYF. CDR3 bases: TGTGCCAGCAGCCGACAGAGCTCCTACGAGCAGTACTTC. The V gene is TRBV7-9, the J gene TRBJ2-7; D is perhaps TRBD1 (5 bases). With 5 bases removed from V and 0 bases from J, the gap between germline ends came to 8 bases. The germline V gene has CDR1 SEHNR and CDR2 FQNEAQ (reference sequence). The CDR3 totals 13 residues.

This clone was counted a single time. The CDR3 DNA sequence: TGTGCCAGCGGAAGGGAGTACCAAGAGACCCAGTACTTC. Residues: CASGREYQETQYF. The chain employs TRBV7-7 and TRBJ2-5; possibly TRBD2 for D (5 bases). Germline CDR1 and CDR2: SSHAT and FNYEAQ (reference sequence). V lost 8 bases and J 0 bases, leaving 10 bases between the germline ends. CDR3 length equals 13 residues.